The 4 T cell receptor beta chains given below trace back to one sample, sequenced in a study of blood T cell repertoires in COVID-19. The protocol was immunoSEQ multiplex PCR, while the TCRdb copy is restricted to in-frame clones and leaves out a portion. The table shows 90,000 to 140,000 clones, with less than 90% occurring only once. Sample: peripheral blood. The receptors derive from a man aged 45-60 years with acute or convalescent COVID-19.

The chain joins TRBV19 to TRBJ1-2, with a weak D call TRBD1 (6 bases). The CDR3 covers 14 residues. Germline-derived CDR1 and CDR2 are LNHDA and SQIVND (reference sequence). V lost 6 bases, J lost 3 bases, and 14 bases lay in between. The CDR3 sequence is CASSSTGGDYGYTF. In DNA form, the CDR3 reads TGTGCCAGTAGCTCCACGGGGGGCGACTATGGCTACACCTTC.

The CDR3 is CASSGLDRGGEKLFF. In nucleotides, the CDR3 is TGTGCCAGCAGTGGACTAGACAGGGGGGGTGAAAAACTGTTTTTT. The rearrangement joins TRBV2 to TRBJ1-4, with TRBD1 matching over 9 bases. CDR3 length: 15 residues. Germline-derived CDR1 and CDR2 are SNHLY and FYNNEI. Trimming cost V 4 bases and J 7 bases; bases outside gene matches: 7.

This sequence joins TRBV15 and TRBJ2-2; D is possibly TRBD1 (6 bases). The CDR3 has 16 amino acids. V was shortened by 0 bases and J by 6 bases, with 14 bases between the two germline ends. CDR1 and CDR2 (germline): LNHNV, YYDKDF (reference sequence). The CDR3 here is CATSREGARSPGELFF. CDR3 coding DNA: TGTGCCACCAGCAGAGAGGGGGCACGGAGCCCCGGGGAGCTGTTTTTT.

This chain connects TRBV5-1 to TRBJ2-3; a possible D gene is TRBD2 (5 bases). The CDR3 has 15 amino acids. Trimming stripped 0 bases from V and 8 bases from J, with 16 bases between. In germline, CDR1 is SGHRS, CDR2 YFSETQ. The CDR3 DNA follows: TGCGCCAGCAGCTTGGCCACGGCGGACTCGGGTACGCAGTATTTT. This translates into CASSLATADSGTQYF.